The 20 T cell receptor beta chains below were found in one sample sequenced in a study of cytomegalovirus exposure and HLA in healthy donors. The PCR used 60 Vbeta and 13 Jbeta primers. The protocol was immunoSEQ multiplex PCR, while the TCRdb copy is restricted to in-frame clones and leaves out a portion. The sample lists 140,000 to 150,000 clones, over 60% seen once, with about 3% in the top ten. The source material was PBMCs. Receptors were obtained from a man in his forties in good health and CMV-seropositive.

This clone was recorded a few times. The CDR3 DNA reads TGTGCCAGCAGCGAGGGACTAGCGGGGGACAATGAGCAGTTCTTC. The encoded protein is CASSEGLAGDNEQFF. The chain is built from TRBV4-2 and TRBJ2-1; 14 positions match TRBD2. The CDR3 is 15 amino acids. V gave up 5 bases and J gave up 5 bases; unmatched junction bases: 2. In germline, CDR1 is LGHNA, CDR2 YNFKEQ.

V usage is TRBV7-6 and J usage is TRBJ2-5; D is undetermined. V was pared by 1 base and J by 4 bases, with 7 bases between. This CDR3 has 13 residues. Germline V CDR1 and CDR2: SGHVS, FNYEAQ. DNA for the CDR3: TGTGCCAGCAGCTTAGGGCCAGTAGAGACCCAGTACTTC. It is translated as CASSLGPVETQYF.

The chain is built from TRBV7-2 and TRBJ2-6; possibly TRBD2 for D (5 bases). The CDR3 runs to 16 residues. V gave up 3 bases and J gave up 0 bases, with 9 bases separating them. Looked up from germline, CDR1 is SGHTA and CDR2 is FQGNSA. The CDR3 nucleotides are TGTGCCAGCAGCTTGGTAGGGAGCTCTGGGGCCAACGTCCTGACTTTC. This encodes CASSLVGSSGANVLTF.

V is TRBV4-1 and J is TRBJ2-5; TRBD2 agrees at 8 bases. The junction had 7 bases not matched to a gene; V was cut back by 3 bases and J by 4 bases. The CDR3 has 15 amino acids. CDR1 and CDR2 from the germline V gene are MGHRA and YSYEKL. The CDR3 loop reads CASSQSGRAGETQYF. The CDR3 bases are TGCGCCAGCAGCCAGTCCGGGAGGGCCGGAGAGACCCAGTACTTC.

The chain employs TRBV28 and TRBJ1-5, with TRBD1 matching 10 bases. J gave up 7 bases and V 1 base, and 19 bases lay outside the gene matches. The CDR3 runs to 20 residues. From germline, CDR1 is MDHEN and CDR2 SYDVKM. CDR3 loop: CASSLFGVQGQGYTRQPQHF. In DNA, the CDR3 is TGTGCCAGCAGTTTATTTGGGGTTCAGGGACAGGGGTACACTAGGCAGCCCCAGCATTTT. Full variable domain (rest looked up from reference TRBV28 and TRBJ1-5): DVKVTQSSRYLVKRTGEKVFLECVQDMDHENMFWYRQDPGLGLRLIYFSYDVKMKEKGDIPEGYSVSREKKERFSLILESASTNQTSMYLCASSLFGVQGQGYTRQPQHFGDGTRLSIL.

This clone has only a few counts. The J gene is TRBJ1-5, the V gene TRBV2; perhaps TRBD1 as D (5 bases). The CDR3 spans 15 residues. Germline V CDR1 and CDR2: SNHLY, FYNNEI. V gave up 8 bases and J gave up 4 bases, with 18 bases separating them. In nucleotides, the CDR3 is TGTGCCAGCGCGATGGGGGGGACTCATAATCAGCCCCAGCATTTT. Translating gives CASAMGGTHNQPQHF. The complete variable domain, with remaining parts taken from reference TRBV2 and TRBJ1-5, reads EPEVTQTPSHQVTQMGQEVILRCVPISNHLYFYWYRQILGQKVEFLVSFYNNEISEKSEIFDDQFSVERPDGSNFTLKIRSTKLEDSAMYFCASAMGGTHNQPQHFGDGTRLSIL.

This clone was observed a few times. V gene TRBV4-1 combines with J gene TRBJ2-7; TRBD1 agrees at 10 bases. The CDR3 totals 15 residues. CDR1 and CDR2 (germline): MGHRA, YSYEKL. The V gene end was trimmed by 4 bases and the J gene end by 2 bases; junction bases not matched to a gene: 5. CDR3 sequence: CASSLGTGATYEQYF. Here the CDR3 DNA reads TGCGCCAGCAGCCTCGGGACAGGGGCAACCTACGAGCAGTACTTC.

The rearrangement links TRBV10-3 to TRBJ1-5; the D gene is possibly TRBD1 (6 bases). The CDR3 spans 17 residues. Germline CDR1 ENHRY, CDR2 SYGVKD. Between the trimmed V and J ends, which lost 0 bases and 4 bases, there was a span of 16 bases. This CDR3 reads CAISESMQGRSNQPQHF. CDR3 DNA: TGTGCCATCAGTGAGTCGATGCAGGGGCGATCGAATCAGCCCCAGCATTTT.

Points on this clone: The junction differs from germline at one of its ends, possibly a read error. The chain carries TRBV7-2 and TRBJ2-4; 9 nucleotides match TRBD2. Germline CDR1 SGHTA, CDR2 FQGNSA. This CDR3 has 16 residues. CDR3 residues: CASSQVRAGGGNIQYF. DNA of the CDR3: TGCGCCAGCAGCCAAGTGCGGGCGGGAGGGGGAAACATTCAGTACTTC. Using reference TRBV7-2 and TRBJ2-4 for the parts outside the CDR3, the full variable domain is GAGVSQSPSNKVTEKGKDVELRCDPISGHTALYWYRQSLGQGLEFLIYFQGNSAPDKSGLPSDRFSAERTGGSVSTLTIQRTQQEDSAVYLCASSQVRAGGGNIQYFGAGTRLSVL.

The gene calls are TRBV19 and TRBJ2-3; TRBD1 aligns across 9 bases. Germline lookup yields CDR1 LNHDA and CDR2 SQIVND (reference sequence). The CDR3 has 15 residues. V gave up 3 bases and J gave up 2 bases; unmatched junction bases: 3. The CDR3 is CASSMGQGVTDTQYF. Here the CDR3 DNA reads TGTGCCAGTAGTATGGGACAGGGCGTCACAGATACGCAGTATTTT.

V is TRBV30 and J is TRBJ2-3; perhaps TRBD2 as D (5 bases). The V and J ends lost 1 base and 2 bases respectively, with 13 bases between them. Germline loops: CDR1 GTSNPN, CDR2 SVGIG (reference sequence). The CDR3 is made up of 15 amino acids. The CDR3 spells CAWSGGGRITDTQYF. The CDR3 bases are TGTGCCTGGAGTGGAGGCGGGCGAATCACAGATACGCAGTATTTT.

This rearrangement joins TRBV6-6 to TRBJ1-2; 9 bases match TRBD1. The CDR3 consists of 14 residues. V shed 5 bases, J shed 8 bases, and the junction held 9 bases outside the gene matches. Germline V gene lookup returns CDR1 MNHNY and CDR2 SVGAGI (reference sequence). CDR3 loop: CASSHNRGQGGYTF. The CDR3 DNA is TGTGCCAGCAGTCACAACAGGGGGCAGGGGGGCTACACCTTC.

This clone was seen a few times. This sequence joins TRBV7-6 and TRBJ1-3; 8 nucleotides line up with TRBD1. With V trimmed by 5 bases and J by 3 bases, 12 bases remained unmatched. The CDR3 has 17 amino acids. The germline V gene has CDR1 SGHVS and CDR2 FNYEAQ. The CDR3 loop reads CASSQYGQGGGGNTIYF. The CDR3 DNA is TGTGCCAGCAGCCAATACGGACAGGGTGGTGGTGGAAACACCATATATTTT.

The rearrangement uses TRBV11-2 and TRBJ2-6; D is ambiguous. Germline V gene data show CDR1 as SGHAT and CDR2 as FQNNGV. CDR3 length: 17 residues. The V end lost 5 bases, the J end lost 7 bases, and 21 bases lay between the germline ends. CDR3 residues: CASSPSTRQPLANVLTF. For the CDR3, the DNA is TGTGCCAGCAGCCCTTCGACCCGACAACCCCTCGCCAACGTCCTGACTTTC. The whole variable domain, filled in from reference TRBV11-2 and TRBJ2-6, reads EAGVAQSPRYKIIEKRQSVAFWCNPISGHATLYWYQQILGQGPKLLIQFQNNGVVDDSQLPKDRFSAERLKGVDSTLKIQPAKLEDSAVYLCASSPSTRQPLANVLTFGAGSRLTVL.

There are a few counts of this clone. CDR3 protein: CASSPSGDDGYTF. The CDR3 nucleotides read TGTGCCAGCAGCCCCTCCGGGGATGATGGCTACACCTTC. This chain connects TRBV6-5 to TRBJ1-2; no definite D call. Between the trimmed V and J ends, which lost 6 bases and 6 bases, there was a span of 14 bases. The germline CDR1 and CDR2 sequences are MNHEY and SVGAGI. The CDR3 has 13 residues.

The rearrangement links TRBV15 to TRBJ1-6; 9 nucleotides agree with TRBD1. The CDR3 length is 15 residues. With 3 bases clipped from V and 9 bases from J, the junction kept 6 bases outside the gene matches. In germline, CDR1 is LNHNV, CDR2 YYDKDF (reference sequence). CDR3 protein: CATSSAGTGSSPLHF. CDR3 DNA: TGTGCCACCAGCAGCGCTGGGACAGGGAGTTCACCCCTCCACTTT. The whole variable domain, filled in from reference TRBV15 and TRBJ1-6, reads DAMVIQNPRYQVTQFGKPVTLSCSQTLNHNVMYWYQQKSSQAPKLLFHYYDKDFNNEADTPDNFQSRRPNTSFCFLDIRSPGLGDTAMYLCATSSAGTGSSPLHFGNGTRLTVT.

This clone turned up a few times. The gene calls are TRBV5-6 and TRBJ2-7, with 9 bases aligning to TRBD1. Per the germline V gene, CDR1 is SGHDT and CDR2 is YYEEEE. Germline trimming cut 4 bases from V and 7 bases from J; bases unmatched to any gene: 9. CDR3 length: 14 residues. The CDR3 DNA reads TGTGCCAGCAGCCCCCCCGGGACAGGGATTGAGCAGTACTTC. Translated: CASSPPGTGIEQYF.

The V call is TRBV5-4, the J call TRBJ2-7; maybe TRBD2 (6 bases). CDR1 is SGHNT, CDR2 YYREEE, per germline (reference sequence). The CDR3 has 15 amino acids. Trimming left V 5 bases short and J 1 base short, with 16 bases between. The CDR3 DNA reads TGTGCCAGCAGGGAGTCCGGGACTGGATCCTACGAGCAGTACTTC. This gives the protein CASRESGTGSYEQYF.

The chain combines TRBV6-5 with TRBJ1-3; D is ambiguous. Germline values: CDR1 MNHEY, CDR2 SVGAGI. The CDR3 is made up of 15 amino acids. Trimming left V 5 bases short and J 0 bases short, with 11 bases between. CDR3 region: CASSPTAASGNTIYF. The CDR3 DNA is TGTGCCAGCAGTCCAACAGCGGCCTCTGGAAACACCATATATTTT.

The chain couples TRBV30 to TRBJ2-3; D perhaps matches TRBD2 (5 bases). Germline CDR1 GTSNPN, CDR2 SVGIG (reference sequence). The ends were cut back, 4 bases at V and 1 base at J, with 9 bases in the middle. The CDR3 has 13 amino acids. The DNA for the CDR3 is TGTGCCTGGAAACCGCGGGGCACAGATACGCAGTATTTT. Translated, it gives CAWKPRGTDTQYF.